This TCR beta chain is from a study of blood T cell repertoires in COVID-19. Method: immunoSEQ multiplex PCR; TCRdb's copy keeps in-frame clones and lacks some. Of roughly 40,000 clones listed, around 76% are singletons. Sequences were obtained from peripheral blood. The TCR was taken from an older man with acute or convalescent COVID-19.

Here the CDR3 DNA reads TGTGCCTGGAGTGTCGACAGGTACGAGCAGTACTTC. The encoded protein is CAWSVDRYEQYF. The genes are TRBV30 and TRBJ2-7; D may be TRBD1 (6 bases). The germline gives CDR1 GTSNPN, CDR2 SVGIG (reference sequence). V was pared by 0 bases and J by 4 bases, with 7 bases between. CDR3 length: 12 residues.